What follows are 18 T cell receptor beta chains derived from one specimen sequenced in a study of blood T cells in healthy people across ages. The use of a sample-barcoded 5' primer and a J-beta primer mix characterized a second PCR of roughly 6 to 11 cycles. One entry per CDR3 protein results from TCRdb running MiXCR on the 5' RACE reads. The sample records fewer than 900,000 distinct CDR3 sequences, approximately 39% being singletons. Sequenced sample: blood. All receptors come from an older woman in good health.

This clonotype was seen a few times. The CDR3 region is CASRGAGVPEQYF. Here the CDR3 DNA reads TGTGCCAGCAGGGGGGCGGGAGTCCCCGAGCAGTACTTC. The chain joins TRBV3-1 to TRBJ2-5; tentatively, D is TRBD2 (7 bases). Gene TRBJ2-7 matches the end of the DNA better, so the J call may be wrong. CDR1 is LGHDT, CDR2 YNNKEL, per germline (reference sequence). The CDR3 has 13 residues.

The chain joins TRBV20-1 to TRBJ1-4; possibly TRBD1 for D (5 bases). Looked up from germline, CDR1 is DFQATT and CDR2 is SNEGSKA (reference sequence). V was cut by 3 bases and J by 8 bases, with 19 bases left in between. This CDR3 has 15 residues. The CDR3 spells CSASGSVPGEEKLFF. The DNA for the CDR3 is TGCAGTGCTAGTGGGTCCGTTCCGGGGGAGGAAAAACTGTTTTTT.

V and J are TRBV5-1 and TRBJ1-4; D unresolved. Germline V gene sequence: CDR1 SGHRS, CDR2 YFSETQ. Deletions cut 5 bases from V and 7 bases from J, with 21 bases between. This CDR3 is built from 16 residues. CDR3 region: CASSRSDTAIGEKLFF. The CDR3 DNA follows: TGCGCCAGCAGTCGGAGTGACACGGCTATCGGTGAAAAACTGTTTTTT.

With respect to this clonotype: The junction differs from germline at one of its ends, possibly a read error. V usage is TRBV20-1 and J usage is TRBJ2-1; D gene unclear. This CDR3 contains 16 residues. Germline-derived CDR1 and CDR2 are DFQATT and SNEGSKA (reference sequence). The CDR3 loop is CSAGEVGRWPSNEQFF. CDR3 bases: TGCAGTGCTGGAGAAGTGGGCCGGTGGCCTAGCAATGAGCAGTTCTTC.

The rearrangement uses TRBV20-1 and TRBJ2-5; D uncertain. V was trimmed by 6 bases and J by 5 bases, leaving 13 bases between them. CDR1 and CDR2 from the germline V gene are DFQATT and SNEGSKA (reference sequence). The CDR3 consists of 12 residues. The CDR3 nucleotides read TGCAGTGCCCCCCGCGCCTGGGAGACCCAGTACTTC. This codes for CSAPRAWETQYF.

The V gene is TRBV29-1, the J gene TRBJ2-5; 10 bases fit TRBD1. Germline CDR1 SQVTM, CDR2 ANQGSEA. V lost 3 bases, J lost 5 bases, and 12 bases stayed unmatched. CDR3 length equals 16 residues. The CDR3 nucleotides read TGCAGCGTTGACCATCTCCGGGACAGGGGAGCGGAGACCCAGTACTTC. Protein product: CSVDHLRDRGAETQYF. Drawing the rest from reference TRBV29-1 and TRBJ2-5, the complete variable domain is SAVISQKPSRDICQRGTSLTIQCQVDSQVTMMFWYRQQPGQSLTLIATANQGSEATYESGFVIDKFPISRPNLTFSTLTVSNMSPEDSSIYLCSVDHLRDRGAETQYFGPGTRLLVL.

CDR3 sequence: CASSSQIEGAHEQYF. CDR3 coding DNA: TGCGCCAGCAGTTCCCAAATCGAGGGGGCCCACGAGCAGTACTTC. The chain is built from TRBV5-1 and TRBJ2-7, with 7 nucleotides matching TRBD1. Germline CDR1 SGHRS, CDR2 YFSETQ. CDR3 length: 15 residues. Trimming removed 5 bases from V and 5 bases from J; junction bases left unmatched: 13.

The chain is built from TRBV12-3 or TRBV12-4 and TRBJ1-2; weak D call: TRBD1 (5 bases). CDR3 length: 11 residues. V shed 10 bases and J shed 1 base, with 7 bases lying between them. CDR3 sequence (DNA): TGTGCCACCGGGGGTAACTATGGCTACACCTTC. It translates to CATGGNYGYTF.

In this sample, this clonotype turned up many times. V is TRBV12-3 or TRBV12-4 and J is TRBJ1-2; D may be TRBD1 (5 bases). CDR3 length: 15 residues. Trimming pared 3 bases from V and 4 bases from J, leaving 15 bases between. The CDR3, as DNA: TGTGCCAGCAGTTTGGGACGAGTAGGCAGCTATGGCTACACCTTC. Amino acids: CASSLGRVGSYGYTF.

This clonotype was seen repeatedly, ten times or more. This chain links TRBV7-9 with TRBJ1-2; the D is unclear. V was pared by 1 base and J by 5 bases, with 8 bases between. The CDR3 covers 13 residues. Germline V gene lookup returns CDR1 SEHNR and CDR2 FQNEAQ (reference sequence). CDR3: CASSLGQDYGYTF. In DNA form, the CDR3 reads TGTGCCAGCAGCTTAGGGCAGGATTATGGCTACACCTTC.

The CDR3 is CASSAHGGPYEQYF. In nucleotides, the CDR3 is TGTGCCAGCAGCGCCCATGGGGGGCCCTACGAGCAGTACTTC. The rearrangement uses TRBV9 and TRBJ2-7; TRBD1 or TRBD2 may be the D gene (6 bases each). The CDR3 is 14 amino acids. Germline assignment: CDR1 SGDLS and CDR2 YYNGEE. The V end was cut by 3 bases, the J end by 2 bases, with 12 bases between.

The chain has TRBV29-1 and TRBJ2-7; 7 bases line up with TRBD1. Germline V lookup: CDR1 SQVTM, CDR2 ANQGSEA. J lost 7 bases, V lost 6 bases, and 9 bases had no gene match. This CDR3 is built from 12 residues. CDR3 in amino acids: CSVPRTGGEQYF. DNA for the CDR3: TGCAGCGTCCCGAGGACAGGTGGAGAGCAGTACTTC.

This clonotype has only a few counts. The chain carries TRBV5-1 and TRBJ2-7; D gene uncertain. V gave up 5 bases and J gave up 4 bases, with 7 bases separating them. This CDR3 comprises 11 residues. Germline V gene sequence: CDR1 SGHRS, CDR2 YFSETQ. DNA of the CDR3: TGCGCCAGCAGAGACCCTTACGAGCAGTACTTC. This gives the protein CASRDPYEQYF.

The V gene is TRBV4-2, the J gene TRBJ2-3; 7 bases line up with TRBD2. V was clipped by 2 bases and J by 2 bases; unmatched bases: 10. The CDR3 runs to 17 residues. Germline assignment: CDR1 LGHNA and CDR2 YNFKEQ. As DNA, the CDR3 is TGTGCCAGCAGCCAAAACGTACTAGCGCAAAACACAGATACGCAGTATTTT. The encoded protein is CASSQNVLAQNTDTQYF.

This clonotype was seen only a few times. The CDR3 sequence is CASSYDRPRAPYGYTF. CDR3 DNA sequence: TGCGCCAGCAGCTACGACAGACCTAGGGCCCCCTATGGCTACACCTTC. The rearrangement joins TRBV5-1 to TRBJ1-2, with D maybe TRBD1 (5 bases). The CDR3 loop spans 16 amino acids. The germline V gene encodes CDR1 SGHRS and CDR2 YFSETQ. V shed 3 bases and J shed 4 bases, with 19 bases lying between them.

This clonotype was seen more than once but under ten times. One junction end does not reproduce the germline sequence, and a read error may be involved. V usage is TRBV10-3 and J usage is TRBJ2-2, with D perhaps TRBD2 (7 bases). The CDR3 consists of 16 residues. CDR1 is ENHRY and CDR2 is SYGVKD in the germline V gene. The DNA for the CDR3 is TGCGCGTCGCGGGGGCCCTTGTTCGCGAACACCGGGGAGCTGTTTTTT. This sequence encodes CASRGPLFANTGELFF.

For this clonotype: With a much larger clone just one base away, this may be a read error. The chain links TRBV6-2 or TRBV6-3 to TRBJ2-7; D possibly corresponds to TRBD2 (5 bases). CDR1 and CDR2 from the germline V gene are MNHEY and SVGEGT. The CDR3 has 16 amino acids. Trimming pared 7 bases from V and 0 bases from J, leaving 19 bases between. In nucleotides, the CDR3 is TGTGCCAGCAATTCCCGGCGGGTCCCTCCCTCCTACGAGCAGTACTTC. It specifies CASNSRRVPPSYEQYF.

CDR3 DNA: TGTGCCAGCAGTTACGACTCTCCTCGAAACTATGGCTACACCTTC. Amino acid sequence: CASSYDSPRNYGYTF. This chain joins TRBV6-6 and TRBJ1-2; D remains ambiguous. In germline, CDR1 is MNHNY, CDR2 SVGAGI (reference sequence). This CDR3 contains 15 residues. V shed 2 bases and J shed 2 bases, with 12 bases lying between them.